One and the same sample provided the 19 T cell receptor beta chains below, sequenced in a study of T cells in lung cancer brain metastases. Sequenced by immunoSEQ multiplex PCR; TCRdb stores in-frame clones only, minus some. In the table there are over a thousand clones, more than 85% of which are singletons. What was sequenced was tumor tissue from a brain metastasis. These TCRs come from a woman aged 40 to 50 with non-small cell lung cancer that had spread to the brain.

CDR3 in amino acids: CASSSGGYGYTF. The CDR3, as DNA: TGTGCCAGCAGTTCGGGAGGCTATGGCTACACCTTC. V usage is TRBV5-6 and J usage is TRBJ1-2; no clear D gene. Trimming took off 5 bases at V and 4 bases at J, with 9 bases between the two ends. The CDR3 loop spans 12 amino acids. CDR1 is SGHDT, CDR2 YYEEEE, per germline. Looking up the rest from reference TRBV5-6 and TRBJ1-2 gives the full variable domain: DAGVTQSPTHLIKTRGQQVTLRCSPKSGHDTVSWYQQALGQGPQFIFQYYEEEERQRGNFPDRFSGHQFPNYSSELNVNALLLGDSALYLCASSSGGYGYTFGSGTRLTVV.

This clone was counted once. The chain carries TRBV30 and TRBJ1-1; D not resolved. Trimming stripped 2 bases from V and 1 base from J, with 14 bases between. The CDR3 is 15 residues long. Germline V lookup: CDR1 GTSNPN, CDR2 SVGIG (reference sequence). The CDR3 bases are TGTGCCTGGAGTCCCCTGGGTAGCGGGAACACTGAAGCTTTCTTT. Translation: CAWSPLGSGNTEAFF.

V gene TRBV11-1 combines with J gene TRBJ2-7, with TRBD1 identical over 10 bases. J was trimmed by 7 bases and V by 5 bases; bases with no gene match: 11. There are 15 residues in the CDR3. Germline V gives CDR1 SGHAT, CDR2 FQDESV (reference sequence). The CDR3 bases are TGTGCCAGCAGCATCGGACAGGGGGTATCGAGAGAGCAGTACTTC. It is translated as CASSIGQGVSREQYF.

This chain connects TRBV5-8 to TRBJ2-5; D remains unclear. The tail of the sequence fits TRBJ2-7 better, so the J call may be wrong. This CDR3 comprises 13 residues. CDR1 is SGHTS, CDR2 YDEGEE, per germline. The CDR3 sequence is CASSFEKGYEQYF. The CDR3 nucleotides read TGTGCCAGCAGCTTTGAAAAGGGCTACGAGCAGTACTTC.

This sequence joins TRBV18 and TRBJ1-1; possibly TRBD1 for D (6 bases). This CDR3 is built from 16 residues. The germline V and J ends were trimmed by 4 bases and 0 bases, with 15 bases remaining between them. Germline V gene data show CDR1 as KGHSH and CDR2 as LQKENI. The DNA of the CDR3 is TGTGCCAGCTCACGGACAGTCGGAACCATGAACACTGAAGCTTTCTTT. Protein: CASSRTVGTMNTEAFF.

This clone appeared a single time. The rearrangement links TRBV27 to TRBJ1-3; no clear D gene. Trimming left V 7 bases short and J 0 bases short, with 10 bases between. Germline values: CDR1 MNHEY, CDR2 SMNVEV (reference sequence). The CDR3 covers 14 residues. Here the CDR3 reads CASMSFYSGNTIYF. CDR3 coding DNA: TGTGCCAGCATGAGCTTCTACTCTGGAAACACCATATATTTT.

This clone was found once. The chain joins TRBV10-2 to TRBJ1-1, with D possibly being TRBD1 (6 bases). The germline CDR1 and CDR2 sequences are WSHSY and SAAADI. There are 16 residues in the CDR3. V shed 5 bases and J shed 3 bases, with 19 bases lying between them. Here the CDR3 reads CASSRQEPGVYTEAFF. Here the CDR3 DNA reads TGCGCCAGCAGTCGACAGGAACCGGGGGTTTACACTGAAGCTTTCTTT.

This chain uses TRBV5-4 with TRBJ2-1, with D perhaps given as TRBD1 or TRBD2 (6 bases each). The CDR3 spans 15 residues. Trimming left V 3 bases short and J 0 bases short, with 10 bases between. Germline values: CDR1 SGHNT, CDR2 YYREEE (reference sequence). CDR3 region: CASSWGAVSYNEQFF. The DNA of the CDR3 is TGTGCCAGCAGCTGGGGGGCAGTCTCCTACAATGAGCAGTTCTTC.

V gene TRBV14 combines with J gene TRBJ2-6, with D tentatively TRBD1 (5 bases). Per the germline V gene, CDR1 is SGHDN and CDR2 is FVKESK. Trimming took 1 base from V and 0 from J, leaving 10 bases between them. The CDR3 runs 17 residues. The CDR3 coding sequence is TGTGCCAGCAGCCAAGCCAGGGCCCTCTCTGGGGCCAACGTCCTGACTTTC. Translated, it gives CASSQARALSGANVLTF.

This chain links TRBV30 with TRBJ1-3, with D tentatively TRBD1 (6 bases). CDR1 is GTSNPN, CDR2 SVGIG, per germline (reference sequence). The CDR3 length is 16 residues. V lost 0 bases, J lost 0 bases, and 12 bases lay in between. Written as DNA, the CDR3 is TGTGCCTGGAGTGTGAGGGGGATTTACTCTGGAAACACCATATATTTT. It translates to CAWSVRGIYSGNTIYF. The variable domain in full, with the rest retrieved from reference TRBV30 and TRBJ1-3, is SQTIHQWPATLVQPVGSPLSLECTVEGTSNPNLYWYRQAAGRGLQLLFYSVGIGQISSEVPQNLSASRPQDRQFILSSKKLLLSDSGFYLCAWSVRGIYSGNTIYFGEGSWLTVV.

This chain uses TRBV13 with TRBJ2-3; 10 nucleotides align to TRBD2. This CDR3 is built from 15 residues. In germline, CDR1 is PRHDT, CDR2 FYEKMQ (reference sequence). Trimming cost V 5 bases and J 8 bases; bases outside gene matches: 10. CDR3 loop: CASSQGVASGSTQYF. In DNA, the CDR3 is TGTGCCAGCAGCCAGGGGGTGGCTAGCGGGAGTACGCAGTATTTT.

This clone was seen only once. The CDR3 is CASSPPGLAGVIYEQFF. The CDR3 nucleotides read TGCGCCAGCAGCCCCCCGGGACTAGCGGGAGTAATCTATGAGCAGTTCTTC. This chain uses TRBV5-1 with TRBJ2-1; 14 bases line up with TRBD2. Germline CDR1 SGHRS, CDR2 YFSETQ. The trim removed 4 bases at V and 8 bases at J, leaving 11 bases unmatched. This CDR3 has 17 amino acids.

The chain combines TRBV7-9 with TRBJ1-1; the D is unclear. Germline lookup yields CDR1 SEHNR and CDR2 FQNEAQ (reference sequence). V was cut by 6 bases and J by 10 bases, with 12 bases left in between. The CDR3 totals 11 residues. CDR3 bases: TGTGCCAGCAGGGGAACCCAGAGAGCTTTCTTT. Its protein product is CASRGTQRAFF.

The chain joins TRBV2 to TRBJ2-4; 7 nucleotides line up with TRBD2. CDR1 SNHLY and CDR2 FYNNEI come from the germline V gene. The CDR3 is 15 amino acids. The V and J ends lost 7 bases and 7 bases, in that order; junction bases with no gene match: 13. DNA of the CDR3: TGTGCCAGCATGGTGGAGCGGGGAAGGAAGAACATTCAGTACTTC. As protein: CASMVERGRKNIQYF.

The chain has TRBV30 and TRBJ2-2; 12 nucleotides agree with TRBD2. V shed 2 bases and J 7 bases; nucleotides not matched to a gene: 8. Germline V gene data show CDR1 as GTSNPN and CDR2 as SVGIG (reference sequence). CDR3 length equals 16 residues. CDR3 loop: CAWSLGLAGSVGELFF. The CDR3 DNA is TGTGCCTGGAGTCTAGGACTAGCGGGAAGTGTCGGGGAGCTGTTTTTT.

This clone was found once. The chain links TRBV2 to TRBJ1-3; D is ambiguous. This CDR3 region has 14 residues. Trimming took 3 bases from V and 2 from J, leaving 8 bases between them. Germline lookup yields CDR1 SNHLY and CDR2 FYNNEI. In DNA form, the CDR3 reads TGTGCCAGCAGTGAGAGACCTCCTGGAAACACCATATATTTT. As protein: CASSERPPGNTIYF.

The chain employs TRBV4-2 and TRBJ2-5, with D perhaps matching TRBD1 (6 bases). Looked up from germline, CDR1 is LGHNA and CDR2 is YNFKEQ. V was pared by 0 bases and J by 6 bases, with 8 bases between. CDR3 length: 13 residues. The DNA for the CDR3 is TGTGCCAGCAGCCAAGACAGGGGACAGACCCAGTACTTC. Encoded protein: CASSQDRGQTQYF.

In this sample, this clone turned up a few times. The V call is TRBV7-8, the J call TRBJ2-1, with D unclear. CDR3 size: 12 residues. The V and J ends lost 1 base and 10 bases respectively, with 8 bases between them. Germline V CDR1 and CDR2: SGHVS, FQNEAQ. CDR3 coding DNA: TGTGCCAGCAGCTTAGGGCCAGGCGAGCAGTTCTTC. It specifies CASSLGPGEQFF.

The chain carries TRBV18 and TRBJ1-1; D unresolved. The CDR3 has 15 amino acids. The germline V gene encodes CDR1 KGHSH and CDR2 LQKENI. V gave up 1 base and J gave up 1 base, with 10 bases separating them. The CDR3 sequence is CASSPRNSENTEAFF. The DNA for the CDR3 is TGTGCCAGCTCACCACGGAACAGCGAGAACACTGAAGCTTTCTTT.